One sample yielded the 21 T cell receptor beta chains listed below, sequenced in a study of CD8+CD57+ T cells in acquired aplastic anemia. Before being chosen for sequencing, patients had shown CD8+CD57+ cell expansion by flow cytometry. The use of genomic DNA as template underpinned the TCR beta VDJ and CDR3 profiling. TCRdb re-derived calls from the reads in MiXCR, one entry per CDR3 protein. The sample lists fewer than 200,000 distinct CDR3 sequences, 45% to 60% occurring once. Sequencing was done on a sample of sorted CD4+, CD8+, or CD8+CD57+ T cells (not recorded which) from PBMCs. The source is a human donor with aplastic anemia.

This clonotype showed up just a few times. The chain uses TRBV29-1 and TRBJ2-7; 9 positions agree with TRBD1. The germline gives CDR1 SQVTM, CDR2 ANQGSEA. The CDR3 runs to 14 residues. Trimming removed 3 bases from V and 6 bases from J; junction bases left unmatched: 9. As DNA, the CDR3 is TGCAGCGTTGAGTCGGGACAGGGAGGCCTCGAGCAGTACTTC. The encoded protein is CSVESGQGGLEQYF.

Turning to this clonotype: One base away lies a much larger clone, so this may be a sequencing read error. V gene TRBV6-4 combines with J gene TRBJ2-7; TRBD1 agrees at 9 bases. The CDR3 is made up of 18 amino acids. CDR1 and CDR2 (germline): MRHNA, SNTAGT. CDR3 in DNA: TGTGCCAGCGGTGACGGTGGACAGGGGATACAACTATCCTACGAGCAGTACTTC. Translating it yields CASGDGGQGIQLSYEQYF.

The chain is built from TRBV2 and TRBJ2-1; 12 nucleotides agree with TRBD1. J lost 7 bases, V lost 4 bases, and 5 bases had no gene match. The CDR3 loop spans 15 amino acids. Germline V lookup: CDR1 SNHLY, CDR2 FYNNEI. The CDR3: CASSAGQGARNEQFF. CDR3 coding DNA: TGTGCCAGCAGTGCGGGACAGGGGGCGCGTAATGAGCAGTTCTTC.

The chain employs TRBV4-1 and TRBJ1-2; no reliable D call. V was shortened by 2 bases and J by 2 bases, with 12 bases between the two germline ends. The CDR3 runs 15 residues. Germline V CDR1 and CDR2: MGHRA, YSYEKL. For the CDR3, the DNA is TGCGCCAGCAGCCAAAGCCCCCACGGGAACTATGGCTACACCTTC. This gives the protein CASSQSPHGNYGYTF.

The chain recombines TRBV29-1 with TRBJ1-3; 7 nucleotides agree with TRBD1. V dropped 6 bases and J dropped 3; count of bases not matched to a gene: 11. Per germline, CDR1 SQVTM and CDR2 ANQGSEA. The CDR3 consists of 15 residues. The CDR3 loop is CSVGLDREGGNTIYF. DNA of the CDR3: TGCAGCGTGGGGCTTGACAGGGAAGGTGGAAACACCATATATTTT.

This clonotype has at least ten counts. The chain couples TRBV19 to TRBJ2-2, with 12 bases fitting TRBD2. J lost 0 bases, V lost 4 bases, and 3 bases had no gene match. The V gene's germline CDR1 is LNHDA and CDR2 SQIVND (reference sequence). This CDR3 contains 17 residues. The CDR3: CASSNLAGGPNTGELFF. The CDR3 nucleotides are TGTGCCAGTAGTAACCTAGCGGGGGGGCCGAACACCGGGGAGCTGTTTTTT.

The chain has TRBV29-1 and TRBJ1-1; 7 bases align to TRBD1. Germline trimming cut 5 bases from V and 0 bases from J; bases unmatched to any gene: 3. CDR1 is SQVTM, CDR2 ANQGSEA, per germline. The CDR3 is 13 amino acids. The CDR3, as DNA: TGCAGCGTTACCACAGGGGTGAACACTGAAGCTTTCTTT. It encodes CSVTTGVNTEAFF.

This clonotype was observed many times. The rearrangement joins TRBV19 to TRBJ2-2; D is possibly TRBD1 (7 bases). The CDR3 loop spans 17 amino acids. V was clipped by 7 bases and J by 5 bases, with 23 bases between them. Germline CDR1 and CDR2: LNHDA and SQIVND (reference sequence). CDR3 nucleotides: TGTGCCAGTACTTACCGAGGAGGGGGCCGGGGGACCGGGGAGCTGTTTTTT. This gives the protein CASTYRGGGRGTGELFF.

There are a few counts of this clonotype. One base away lies a much larger clone, so this may be a sequencing read error. CDR3 sequence (DNA): TGCGCCAGCAGCTTTGAACAGGGACGTAACGGGCAGTACTTC. Protein product: CASSFEQGRNGQYF. The chain links TRBV5-1 to TRBJ2-7; D might be TRBD1 (6 bases). Germline loops: CDR1 SGHRS, CDR2 YFSETQ. V lost 2 bases and J lost 9, with 18 bases in between. CDR3 length equals 14 residues.

V gene TRBV12-3 or TRBV12-4 combines with J gene TRBJ1-5, with a weak D call TRBD1 (6 bases). Trimming pared 4 bases from V and 5 bases from J, leaving 15 bases between. The CDR3 consists of 15 residues. The CDR3 DNA reads TGTGCCAGCAGTTCCCCCCGGGGGCGGGATCAGCCCCAGCATTTT. It is translated as CASSSPRGRDQPQHF.

The chain links TRBV2 to TRBJ1-6; D uncertain. Germline CDR1 and CDR2: SNHLY and FYNNEI. Between the trimmed V and J ends, which lost 0 bases and 0 bases, there was a span of 9 bases. This CDR3 contains 17 residues. For the CDR3, the DNA is TGTGCCAGCAGTGAAGCGGATGAGAGCTCCTATAATTCACCCCTCCACTTT. Protein sequence: CASSEADESSYNSPLHF.

The sample holds one count of this clonotype. Since a much larger clone is just one base distant, this may be a read error. The rearrangement links TRBV5-1 to TRBJ2-3, with D unresolved. Germline values: CDR1 SGHRS, CDR2 YFSETQ. The germline V and J ends were trimmed by 0 bases and 5 bases, with 7 bases remaining between them. The CDR3 has 13 amino acids. This CDR3 is CASSLELRDTQYF. In DNA, the CDR3 is TGCGCCAGCAGCTTGGAACTGAGAGATACGCAGTATTTT.

This clonotype has just a few counts. V and J are TRBV2 and TRBJ2-3; D unresolved. The CDR3 length is 15 residues. CDR1 is SNHLY, CDR2 FYNNEI, per germline. V was trimmed by 5 bases and J by 2 bases, leaving 14 bases between them. The CDR3 coding sequence is TGTGCCAGCAGTTCCGGGTCCCATTCCACAGATACGCAGTATTTT. It translates to CASSSGSHSTDTQYF.

Here the CDR3 reads CASSQDRQGSYEQYF. CDR3 nucleotide sequence: TGTGCCAGCAGCCAAGACCGACAGGGCTCCTACGAGCAGTACTTC. The V call is TRBV4-2, the J call TRBJ2-7; 7 bases are shared with TRBD1. Germline CDR1 is LGHNA and CDR2 is YNFKEQ. The CDR3 is 15 residues long. The V gene end was trimmed by 0 bases and the J gene end by 0 bases; junction bases not matched to a gene: 2.

This clonotype is judged medium-sized (0.01 to 0.1%). This chain uses TRBV10-3 with TRBJ1-4, with a possible D match to TRBD1 (6 bases). Germline V lookup: CDR1 ENHRY, CDR2 SYGVKD. The CDR3 length is 14 residues. V shed 2 bases and J shed 3 bases, with 7 bases lying between them. The chain's CDR3 is CAISETGPNEKLFF. The CDR3, as DNA: TGTGCCATCAGTGAGACAGGGCCTAATGAAAAACTGTTTTTT.

This clonotype came up a few times. The rearrangement links TRBV27 to TRBJ2-7, with D perhaps given as TRBD1 or TRBD2 (5 bases each). Trimming shortened V by 5 bases and J by 0 bases, and 23 bases separated the two germline ends. Per the germline V gene, CDR1 is MNHEY and CDR2 is SMNVEV (reference sequence). The CDR3 extends over 18 amino acids. DNA of the CDR3: TGTGCCAGCAGTCCATATGCCGGGGCAGCTCAAAGCTCCTACGAGCAGTACTTC. Its translation is CASSPYAGAAQSSYEQYF.

Concerning this clonotype: This could be a read error, since a much larger clone is one nucleotide away. The CDR3 DNA reads TGTGTCAGCAGCCCTCAGGTCACTAGCGGGGGCACAGATACGCAGTATTTT. Its protein is CVSSPQVTSGGTDTQYF. The rearrangement joins TRBV11-2 to TRBJ2-3, with 10 bases matching TRBD2. Germline CDR1 reads SGHAT; CDR2 reads FQNNGV. The CDR3 runs to 17 residues.

This clonotype was seen many times. The rearrangement uses TRBV5-1 and TRBJ2-3, with a possible D match to TRBD2 (5 bases). V lost 4 bases, J lost 3 bases, and 21 bases lay in between. CDR3 size: 17 residues. The germline gives CDR1 SGHRS, CDR2 YFSETQ. CDR3 loop: CASSDLAAGSKTDTQYF. In DNA form, the CDR3 reads TGCGCCAGCAGCGACCTAGCCGCTGGGTCCAAGACAGATACGCAGTATTTT. The full variable domain, with the rest looked up from reference TRBV5-1 and TRBJ2-3, is KAGVTQTPRYLIKTRGQQVTLSCSPISGHRSVSWYQQTPGQGLQFLFEYFSETQRNKGNFPGRFSGRQFSNSRSEMNVSTLELGDSALYLCASSDLAAGSKTDTQYFGPGTRLTVL.

The chain recombines TRBV10-3 with TRBJ1-1; D perhaps matches TRBD1 (6 bases). V was cut by 10 bases and J by 5 bases, with 17 bases left in between. The CDR3 sequence is 13 residues long. The V gene's germline CDR1 is ENHRY and CDR2 SYGVKD. CDR3 nucleotide sequence: TGTGCCAGCAACACAGGGTGGGCGACTGAAGCTTTCTTT. It is translated as CASNTGWATEAFF.

The chain links TRBV11-1 to TRBJ2-7; TRBD1 aligns across 8 bases. In germline, CDR1 is SGHAT, CDR2 FQDESV (reference sequence). Trimming at V came to 5 bases and at J to 7 bases, leaving 10 bases not matched to a gene. CDR3 size: 14 residues. The CDR3 DNA follows: TGTGCCAGCAGCCTGGGGCAGGGGGCGAAGGAGCAGTACTTC. Translation gives CASSLGQGAKEQYF.

This clonotype came up many times. In DNA, the CDR3 is TGTGCCAGCAGTGAAAGAGGAGATACGCAGTATTTT. Amino acids: CASSERGDTQYF. V gene TRBV6-1 combines with J gene TRBJ2-3; D is uncertain. Trimming took off 2 bases at V and 5 bases at J, with 5 bases between the two ends. Germline V lookup: CDR1 MNHNS, CDR2 SASEGT. The CDR3 is made up of 12 amino acids.